These 21 T cell receptor beta chains originate from one sample sequenced in a study of identical twins (dated by TCRdb to between 2015 and 2016). Library prep was done by 5' RACE. The sequencing machine was an Illumina HiSeq 2000. Using fastp at Q25 and MiXCR, TCRdb reprocessed the public reads and kept productive beta chains. Every CDR3 protein is listed once, alongside the most common genes and DNA of its rows. The table for this sample lists 700,000 or so distinct CDR3 sequences; 8.6% of them were counted only once. Clones ranked in the top ten supply 0.75% to 1% of the sample. The data were also submitted as part of a second study, on yellow fever vaccine responses in identical twins.

The sample consisted of PBMCs. The receptors were sampled from a woman between 18 and 29 years old in good health.

This clonotype showed up just a few times. The chain couples TRBV7-9 to TRBJ1-2; unclear D gene. The germline gives CDR1 SEHNR, CDR2 FQNEAQ (reference sequence). V was pared by 5 bases and J by 1 base, with 14 bases between. The CDR3 runs 15 residues. The DNA for the CDR3 is TGTGCCAGCAGCGCATACCCGGATATTAACTATGGCTACACCTTC. Its protein product is CASSAYPDINYGYTF. Full variable domain (missing parts from reference TRBV7-9 and TRBJ1-2): DTGVSQNPRHKITKRGQNVTFRCDPISEHNRLYWYRQTLGQGPEFLTYFQNEAQLEKSRLLSDRFSAERPKGSFSTLEIQRTEQGDSAMYLCASSAYPDINYGYTFGSGTRLTVV.

The chain employs TRBV7-9 and TRBJ1-2; D possibly corresponds to TRBD1 (5 bases). Germline-derived CDR1 and CDR2 are SEHNR and FQNEAQ (reference sequence). Trimming left V 4 bases short and J 3 bases short, with 18 bases between. This CDR3 region has 16 residues. The CDR3 bases are TGTGCCAGCAGCTCCGCCTTGGGGGGGATTCACTATGGCTACACCTTC. As protein: CASSSALGGIHYGYTF.

The chain is built from TRBV4-1 and TRBJ2-5; the match to TRBD2 covers 8 bases. This CDR3 comprises 20 residues. CDR1 and CDR2 from the germline V gene are MGHRA and YSYEKL. The ends lost 2 bases at V and 5 bases at J; junction bases unmatched: 22. CDR3 protein: CASSQLRWGGTSGSGETQYF. In nucleotides, the CDR3 is TGCGCCAGCAGCCAACTAAGATGGGGGGGAACTAGCGGCTCTGGGGAGACCCAGTACTTC.

The chain employs TRBV30 and TRBJ2-5, with D possibly being TRBD2 (5 bases). Germline loops: CDR1 GTSNPN, CDR2 SVGIG (reference sequence). This CDR3 has 13 residues. The V gene lost 5 bases and the J gene lost 4 bases, with 14 bases spanning the gap. CDR3 DNA: TGTGCCTGGGGGATGGGAGCCAGAGAGACCCAGTACTTC. It is translated as CAWGMGARETQYF.

This chain joins TRBV11-2 and TRBJ2-1; possible D gene TRBD1, 5 bases. Germline V gene sequence: CDR1 SGHAT, CDR2 FQNNGV. The CDR3 is 13 amino acids. Deletions cut 8 bases from V and 3 bases from J, with 11 bases between. CDR3: CASGQGFYNEQFF. DNA for the CDR3: TGTGCCAGCGGGCAGGGATTCTACAATGAGCAGTTCTTC.

This clonotype was seen at least ten times. The J gene is TRBJ1-5, the V gene TRBV12-3 or TRBV12-4, with D unclear. This CDR3 contains 14 residues. V was trimmed by 3 bases and J by 4 bases, leaving 10 bases between them. CDR3 protein: CASSFRGGNQPQHF. The CDR3 nucleotides read TGTGCCAGCAGTTTCCGGGGAGGGAATCAGCCCCAGCATTTT.

The chain is built from TRBV2 and TRBJ2-1; perhaps TRBD2 as D (5 bases). CDR1 and CDR2 (germline): SNHLY, FYNNEI. The CDR3 has 16 residues. V lost 4 bases and J lost 0, with 13 bases in between. In nucleotides, the CDR3 is TGTGCCAGCAGTGCAGGAGCGGCAGGCTCCTACAATGAGCAGTTCTTC. Amino acids: CASSAGAAGSYNEQFF.

This sequence joins TRBV11-2 and TRBJ2-7; 9 bases are a match to TRBD1. The germline gives CDR1 SGHAT, CDR2 FQNNGV. CDR3 length: 15 residues. V shed 4 bases, J shed 1 base, and the junction held 5 bases outside the gene matches. The CDR3 region has the DNA TGTGCCAGCAGCTACCGGGACAGGGCATCCTACGAGCAGTACTTC. This sequence encodes CASSYRDRASYEQYF.

This clonotype was picked up many times. This chain links TRBV7-3 with TRBJ2-1, with D possibly being TRBD1 or TRBD2 (6 bases each). Germline CDR1 is SGHTA and CDR2 is FQGTGA. Deletions cut 5 bases from V and 4 bases from J, with 18 bases between. This CDR3 comprises 16 residues. This chain's CDR3 is CASSVGGPGLYNEQFF. The CDR3 DNA reads TGTGCCAGCAGCGTGGGGGGCCCGGGCCTGTACAATGAGCAGTTCTTC.

V is TRBV28 and J is TRBJ1-1, with unresolved D. The germline V gene encodes CDR1 MDHEN and CDR2 SYDVKM. This CDR3 has 14 amino acids. V was trimmed by 7 bases and J by 0 bases, leaving 12 bases between them. The CDR3 is CASTRTALNTEAFF. CDR3 DNA: TGTGCCAGCACCCGGACCGCGTTGAACACTGAAGCTTTCTTT. The entire variable domain, with the rest obtained from reference TRBV28 and TRBJ1-1, is as follows: DVKVTQSSRYLVKRTGEKVFLECVQDMDHENMFWYRQDPGLGLRLIYFSYDVKMKEKGDIPEGYSVSREKKERFSLILESASTNQTSMYLCASTRTALNTEAFFGQGTRLTVV.

Written as DNA, the CDR3 is TGTGCCAGCAGCCAACGTCAGCGGGGGGTAGATACGCAGTATTTT. This translates into CASSQRQRGVDTQYF. V and J are TRBV5-6 and TRBJ2-3; 9 positions agree with TRBD2. The ends lost 4 bases at V and 5 bases at J; junction bases unmatched: 8. CDR1 SGHDT and CDR2 YYEEEE come from the germline V gene. The length of the CDR3 is 15 residues.

This rearrangement joins TRBV2 to TRBJ2-7; D possibly corresponds to TRBD1 (5 bases). The CDR3 spans 16 residues. CDR1 and CDR2 from the germline V gene are SNHLY and FYNNEI. V shed 1 base and J shed 1 base, with 14 bases lying between them. DNA of the CDR3: TGTGCCAGCAGTGAAGAAGACAGAAGAATGTCCTACGAGCAGTACTTC. Protein sequence: CASSEEDRRMSYEQYF.

This clonotype was observed a handful of times. The V call is TRBV29-1, the J call TRBJ2-6; D gene unclear. The CDR3 is 14 amino acids. Germline V CDR1 and CDR2: SQVTM, ANQGSEA. The V end lost 5 bases, the J end lost 0 bases, and 8 bases lay between the germline ends. The chain's CDR3 is CSVRPNSGANVLTF. For the CDR3, the DNA is TGCAGCGTTAGACCGAACTCTGGGGCCAACGTCCTGACTTTC.

This clonotype was recorded a few times. V gene TRBV20-1 combines with J gene TRBJ2-5; 12 positions match TRBD1. This CDR3 comprises 16 residues. The ends lost 3 bases at V and 5 bases at J; junction bases unmatched: 10. In germline, CDR1 is DFQATT, CDR2 SNEGSKA (reference sequence). The CDR3 loop is CSARGGTGGAVETQYF. DNA for the CDR3: TGCAGTGCTAGGGGCGGGACAGGGGGCGCGGTGGAGACCCAGTACTTC.

This clonotype occurred many times. The CDR3 loop is CASRSGGLGNEQFF. The CDR3 region has the DNA TGTGCCAGCAGGAGCGGGGGCTTGGGGAATGAGCAGTTCTTC. The rearrangement links TRBV25-1 to TRBJ2-1, with 8 bases identical to TRBD2. V shed 6 bases and J 7 bases; nucleotides not matched to a gene: 8. This CDR3 is 14 amino acids long. The germline CDR1 and CDR2 sequences are MGHDK and SYGVNS.

The chain carries TRBV5-6 and TRBJ2-4; D uncertain. Germline CDR1 reads SGHDT; CDR2 reads YYEEEE. The CDR3 spans 13 residues. V gave up 6 bases and J gave up 9 bases, with 16 bases separating them. The CDR3 region is CASNLDPTGIQYF. The CDR3 DNA follows: TGTGCCAGCAATTTAGATCCGACGGGCATTCAGTACTTC. The full variable domain, with the rest looked up from reference TRBV5-6 and TRBJ2-4, is DAGVTQSPTHLIKTRGQQVTLRCSPKSGHDTVSWYQQALGQGPQFIFQYYEEEERQRGNFPDRFSGHQFPNYSSELNVNALLLGDSALYLCASNLDPTGIQYFGAGTRLSVL.

This clonotype was picked up many times. The chain joins TRBV6-2 or TRBV6-3 to TRBJ2-3; unclear D gene. V was shortened by 6 bases and J by 0 bases, with 4 bases between the two germline ends. Per the germline V gene, CDR1 is MNHEY and CDR2 is SVGEGT. This CDR3 is 12 amino acids long. CDR3 in DNA: TGTGCCAGCAGCCATAGCACAGATACGCAGTATTTT. Translated, it gives CASSHSTDTQYF.

This clonotype was observed a handful of times. The chain employs TRBV7-2 and TRBJ2-7; possibly TRBD1 for D (6 bases). The CDR3 totals 13 residues. Trimming cost V 6 bases and J 3 bases, with 12 bases left between them. Germline-derived CDR1 and CDR2 are SGHTA and FQGNSA. The CDR3 here is CASRSRDNYEQYF. The CDR3, as DNA: TGTGCCAGCAGGTCTCGGGACAACTACGAGCAGTACTTC.

The rearrangement links TRBV20-1 to TRBJ1-4; D gene ambiguous. Germline V lookup: CDR1 DFQATT, CDR2 SNEGSKA (reference sequence). V lost 1 base, J lost 8 bases, and 8 bases lay in between. This CDR3 has 12 residues. Here the CDR3 reads CSARGYEEKLFF. The CDR3 DNA reads TGCAGTGCTAGAGGGTACGAGGAAAAACTGTTTTTT.

The chain employs TRBV5-1 and TRBJ2-3, with D perhaps TRBD1 (6 bases). CDR1 is SGHRS and CDR2 is YFSETQ in the germline V gene. The CDR3 sequence is 17 residues long. V lost 5 bases and J 3 bases, leaving 22 bases between the germline ends. In DNA form, the CDR3 reads TGCGCCAGCAGGCAGGCTATCAGGGGCTCCGGTACAGATACGCAGTATTTT. This translates into CASRQAIRGSGTDTQYF.

This clonotype was observed a few times. The chain recombines TRBV12-3 or TRBV12-4 with TRBJ1-5; TRBD1 is a possible D gene (6 bases). Deletions cut 7 bases from V and 5 bases from J, with 18 bases between. This CDR3 has 15 residues. CDR3 sequence reads: CASTPGGGGHQPQHF. The CDR3 nucleotides are TGTGCCAGCACCCCCGGGGGGGGCGGGCATCAGCCCCAGCATTTT.